A selection of T cell receptor beta chains follows, all from one sample in a study of regulatory T cells in long-lasting Graves disease. TCRdb re-derived calls from the multiplex PCR reads in MiXCR, one entry per CDR3 protein. The table lists hundreds of thousands of distinct CDR3 sequences, 15% to 18% of them singletons. Sequences were derived from peripheral blood mononuclear cells (PBMCs), sampled at new diagnosis, from a patient treated with antithyroid drugs. These receptors were collected from a female donor with Graves disease. CDR3s include the opening cysteine and the closing phenylalanine or tryptophan. Each record gives: clone size, D gene, V gene, J gene, CDR3 protein, CDR3 DNA. D genes are given only for firm matches. Part of the rows lack a size; the others show once, few, many or a class for expanded clones.

many	.	TRBV6-1	TRBJ1-4	CASSEGGANEKLFF	TGTGCCAGCAGTGAGGGGGGGGCTAATGAAAAACTGTTTTTT
many	.	TRBV11-2	TRBJ1-2	CASSPGRDVGYTF	TGTGCCAGCAGCCCCGGAAGGGACGTTGGCTACACCTTC
many	.	TRBV28	TRBJ2-7	CASSPRRLGGDEQYF	TGTGCCAGCAGTCCGCGGCGGCTGGGGGGCGACGAGCAGTACTTC
many	TRBD2	TRBV29-1	TRBJ2-1	CSVEFLAGGNEQFF	TGCAGCGTTGAATTTTTAGCGGGGGGTAATGAGCAGTTCTTC
many	TRBD1	TRBV9	TRBJ1-2	CASSATGDDGYTF	TGTGCCAGCAGCGCCACAGGGGATGATGGCTACACCTTC
once	TRBD2	TRBV11-2	TRBJ2-7	CASSPLAGGLREQYF	TGTGCCAGCAGCCCGCTAGCGGGAGGGCTTCGCGAGCAGTACTTC
.	.	TRBV4-1	TRBJ2-7	CASSLLPLLRGANEQYF	TGCGCCAGCAGCCTCCTTCCGTTGTTAAGGGGTGCTAACGAGCAGTACTTC
many	.	TRBV28	TRBJ1-5	CASSLYRVGNQPQHF	TGTGCCAGCAGTTTATATCGCGTAGGCAATCAGCCCCAGCATTTT
many	.	TRBV12-3/TRBV12-4	TRBJ1-5	CASRRGQGLGNQPQHF	TGTGCCAGCAGGCGAGGTCAGGGCTTGGGCAATCAGCCCCAGCATTTT
.	TRBD1	TRBV20-1	TRBJ2-1	CSASPDRGLYNEQFF	TGCAGTGCTAGTCCCGACAGGGGCTTGTACAATGAGCAGTTCTTC
many	TRBD1	TRBV7-9	TRBJ1-3	CASSLGQGSGNTIYF	TGCGCCAGCAGCTTGGGACAGGGCTCTGGAAACACCATATATTTT
.	TRBD2	TRBV12-3/TRBV12-4	TRBJ2-2	CASKRGRDTGELFF	TGTGCCAGCAAGCGAGGGAGGGACACCGGGGAGCTGTTTTTT
.	TRBD2	TRBV20-1	TRBJ2-7	CSASGLAGGYEQYF	TGCAGTGCTTCTGGACTAGCGGGAGGCTACGAGCAGTACTTC
.	TRBD1	TRBV13	TRBJ2-1	CASSPWTGFDEQFF	TGTGCCAGCAGCCCTTGGACAGGGTTCGATGAGCAGTTCTTC
many	.	TRBV9	TRBJ1-2	CASSSTPNYGYTF	TGTGCCAGCAGTTCGACACCTAACTATGGCTACACCTTC
many	.	TRBV12-3/TRBV12-4	TRBJ2-7	CASKDGGASYEQYF	TGTGCCAGCAAGGACGGCGGAGCCTCATACGAGCAGTACTTC
few	TRBD2	TRBV9	TRBJ2-7	CASSAPGLAGVEEQYF	TGTGCCAGCAGCGCCCCGGGACTAGCGGGAGTAGAGGAGCAGTACTTC
many	TRBD1	TRBV7-9	TRBJ1-2	CASGRGGYGYTF	TGTGCCAGCGGCAGGGGGGGCTACGGCTACACCTTC
many	TRBD2	TRBV27	TRBJ2-3	CASNKAGSTDTQYF	TGTGCCAGCAATAAAGCGGGATCCACAGATACGCAGTATTTT
many	TRBD1	TRBV6-2/TRBV6-3	TRBJ1-2	CASSYLDRGTYGYTF	TGTGCCAGCAGTTACTTGGACAGGGGGACCTATGGCTACACCTTC
many	.	TRBV7-2	TRBJ1-5	CASSLVGQYNQPQHF	TGTGCCAGCAGCTTAGTCGGACAGTACAATCAGCCCCAGCATTTT
many	.	TRBV6-1	TRBJ1-2	CASSEPDYGYTF	TGTGCCAGCAGTGAACCAGACTATGGCTACACCTTC
.	.	TRBV19	TRBJ1-2	CASSIRLMDSGYGYTF	TGTGCCAGTAGTATTCGCTTAATGGACAGTGGCTATGGCTACACCTTC
.	.	TRBV19	TRBJ1-1	CASSAGRFFPRNTEAFF	TGTGCCAGTAGTGCGGGGCGGTTCTTCCCCCGGAACACTGAAGCTTTCTTT
.	.	TRBV18	TRBJ2-7	CASSTGHSGYEQYF	TGTGCCAGCTCCACGGGACACAGTGGTTACGAGCAGTACTTC
many	.	TRBV12-3/TRBV12-4	TRBJ1-1	CASSLLATEAFF	TGTGCCAGCAGCCTCCTGGCCACTGAAGCTTTCTTT
many	TRBD1	TRBV5-1	TRBJ1-2	CASSLTTGGRNGYTF	TGCGCCAGCAGCTTAACTACAGGGGGGCGGAATGGCTACACCTTC
many	TRBD1	TRBV20-1	TRBJ2-7	CSATNRGRGYEQYF	TGCAGTGCTACTAACAGGGGAAGGGGCTACGAGCAGTACTTC
many	.	TRBV12-3/TRBV12-4	TRBJ1-6	CASSFPTVNSPLHF	TGTGCCAGCAGTTTTCCGACCGTTAATTCACCCCTCCACTTT
many	.	TRBV29-1	TRBJ2-5	CSVEGQGGQETQYF	TGCAGCGTTGAAGGACAAGGCGGCCAAGAGACCCAGTACTTC
few	.	TRBV19	TRBJ1-5	CASSIVSLSGGANQPQHF	TGTGCCAGTAGTATAGTGTCATTGTCCGGTGGAGCTAATCAGCCCCAGCATTTT
.	.	TRBV4-1	TRBJ2-6	CASSQPTRAREANVLTF	TGCGCCAGCAGCCAACCCACCCGGGCCCGGGAGGCCAACGTCCTGACTTTC
.	TRBD2	TRBV12-3/TRBV12-4	TRBJ2-3	CASSPWTSGSMTDTQYF	TGTGCCAGCAGTCCATGGACTAGCGGGAGTATGACAGATACGCAGTATTTT
many	.	TRBV11-1	TRBJ2-2	CASSPAPNTGELFF	TGTGCCAGCAGTCCGGCTCCTAACACCGGGGAGCTGTTTTTT
.	TRBD1	TRBV7-9	TRBJ2-7	CASSLPVTGDYEQYF	TGTGCCAGCAGCTTGCCCGTGACAGGGGACTACGAGCAGTACTTC
many	TRBD2	TRBV20-1	TRBJ2-3	CSGILAGGPAQYF	TGCAGTGGGATCTTAGCGGGGGGGCCTGCGCAGTATTTT
many	.	TRBV10-2	TRBJ1-5	CASRGRRENQPQHF	TGCGCCAGCAGGGGAAGGAGGGAGAATCAGCCCCAGCATTTT
once	.	TRBV7-8	TRBJ2-2	CASSLAVGNTGELFF	TGTGCCAGCAGCTTAGCCGTGGGGAACACCGGGGAGCTGTTTTTT
few	.	TRBV6-9	TRBJ1-4	CASSYNGGPEEKLFF	TGTGCCAGCAGTTACAACGGGGGCCCCGAAGAAAAACTGTTTTTT
few	TRBD2	TRBV20-1	TRBJ2-3	CSALASGLAGDQEAQYF	TGCAGTGCTCTTGCCTCGGGACTAGCGGGGGATCAGGAGGCGCAGTATTTT
few	.	TRBV6-5	TRBJ2-7	CASSYSKLSYEQYF	TGTGCCAGCAGTTACTCGAAACTGTCCTACGAGCAGTACTTC
many	.	TRBV28	TRBJ1-2	CASSLLTGANYGYTF	TGTGCCAGCAGTTTGCTGACAGGTGCTAACTATGGCTACACCTTC
.	.	TRBV12-3/TRBV12-4	TRBJ1-6	CASSFGTNSPLHF	TGTGCCAGCAGTTTCGGGACGAATTCACCCCTCCACTTT
few	TRBD1	TRBV4-3	TRBJ2-7	CASSQDEGQGYEQYF	TGCGCCAGCAGCCAAGATGAGGGACAGGGGTACGAGCAGTACTTC
many	TRBD2	TRBV12-3/TRBV12-4	TRBJ2-1	CASASTSGSRNEQFF	TGTGCCAGCGCCTCGACTAGCGGGAGTCGGAATGAGCAGTTCTTC
many	.	TRBV5-6	TRBJ1-1	CASSPMRRNTEAFF	TGTGCCAGCAGCCCGATGAGGAGGAACACTGAAGCTTTCTTT
.	TRBD1	TRBV29-1	TRBJ1-3	CSVVGQGSGNTIYF	TGCAGCGTTGTGGGACAGGGCTCTGGAAACACCATATATTTT
.	.	TRBV4-1	TRBJ2-2	CASSQETANTGELFF	TGCGCCAGCAGCCAAGAGACAGCGAACACCGGGGAGCTGTTTTTT
few	.	TRBV11-3	TRBJ2-3	CASSPRGSRAEDTQYF	TGTGCCAGCAGCCCGCGGGGAAGCAGGGCGGAAGATACGCAGTATTTT
many	.	TRBV6-5	TRBJ1-2	CASSYGEGGDYTF	TGTGCCAGCAGTTACGGCGAGGGGGGGGACTACACCTTC
many	TRBD1	TRBV7-2	TRBJ1-6	CASSGQGYSPLHF	TGTGCCAGCAGCGGACAGGGGTATTCACCCCTCCACTTT
many	TRBD2	TRBV13	TRBJ2-5	CASSVSGLAEGETQYF	TGTGCCAGCAGCGTATCGGGACTAGCGGAAGGGGAGACCCAGTACTTC
many	.	TRBV28	TRBJ2-3	CASSWVHEDTQYF	TGTGCCAGCAGTTGGGTCCATGAGGATACGCAGTATTTT
many	TRBD1	TRBV12-3/TRBV12-4	TRBJ1-1	CASSLGFQGVNTEAFF	TGTGCCAGCAGTTTAGGTTTTCAGGGGGTTAACACTGAAGCTTTCTTT
many	TRBD2	TRBV20-1	TRBJ2-7	CSGASRREYEQYF	TGCAGTGGTGCATCCCGGCGGGAGTACGAGCAGTACTTC
many	.	TRBV7-9	TRBJ1-2	CASSRDWNYGYTF	TGTGCCAGCAGCAGGGACTGGAACTATGGCTACACCTTC
.	.	TRBV27	TRBJ2-7	CASSLSEPYEQYF	TGTGCCAGCAGTTTATCCGAGCCCTACGAGCAGTACTTC
.	TRBD1	TRBV28	TRBJ1-2	CASSLPGGAKDGYTF	TGTGCCAGCAGCCTCCCAGGGGGCGCGAAGGATGGCTACACCTTC
many	.	TRBV5-5	TRBJ2-3	CASSFGNTQYF	TGTGCCAGCAGCTTCGGCAATACGCAGTATTTT